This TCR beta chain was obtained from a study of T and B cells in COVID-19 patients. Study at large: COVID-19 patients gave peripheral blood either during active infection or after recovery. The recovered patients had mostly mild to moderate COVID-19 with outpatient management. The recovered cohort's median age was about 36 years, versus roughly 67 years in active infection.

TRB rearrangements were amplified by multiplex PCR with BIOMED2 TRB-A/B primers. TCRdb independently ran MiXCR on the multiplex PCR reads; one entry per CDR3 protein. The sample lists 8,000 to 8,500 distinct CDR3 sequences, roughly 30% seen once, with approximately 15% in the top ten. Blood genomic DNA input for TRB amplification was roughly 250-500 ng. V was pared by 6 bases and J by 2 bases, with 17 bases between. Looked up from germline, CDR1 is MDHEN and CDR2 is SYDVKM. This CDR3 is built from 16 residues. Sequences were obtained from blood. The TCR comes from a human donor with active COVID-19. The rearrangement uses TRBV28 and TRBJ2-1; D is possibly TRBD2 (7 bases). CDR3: CASRELTGGPYNEQFF. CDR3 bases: TGTGCCAGCAGAGAATTGACGGGGGGCCCCTACAATGAGCAGTTCTTC.